The 27 T cell receptor beta chains in this list originate from one sample, sequenced in a study of T cell clones after liver transplantation. TCRdb's copy holds only in-frame clones and misses some; the assay was immunoSEQ multiplex PCR. In the table there are some 80,000 clones, less than 90% of which are singletons. Here the sequenced sample was CD4+ T cells from blood, taken roughly 48 months after liver transplant. The receptors here all came from a human patient who received a liver transplant. Some T cells may trace back to the graft donor.

This clone appeared a few times. The germline gene is not matched at one end of the junction; a read error may be the cause. The chain combines TRBV2 with TRBJ1-2; TRBD1 matches 8 bases. Germline V gene sequence: CDR1 SNHLY, CDR2 FYNNEI. The CDR3 length is 17 residues. The CDR3 DNA reads TGTGCCAGCAGTCAAGCCCGAGGGACAGGAGGGGGCTATGGCTACACCTTC. Translated: CASSQARGTGGGYGYTF.

The chain recombines TRBV11-2 with TRBJ2-1, with 8 bases matching TRBD1. Germline CDR1 reads SGHAT; CDR2 reads FQNNGV. CDR3 size: 16 residues. The ends lost 3 bases at V and 2 bases at J; junction bases unmatched: 6. The CDR3 nucleotides read TGTGCCAGCAGCTTCCTTGACAGGGGCCCCTACAATGAGCAGTTCTTC. Amino acid sequence: CASSFLDRGPYNEQFF.

Note on this clone: Other nucleotide sequences from this sample produce the same CDR3. The chain uses TRBV7-3 and TRBJ2-1; D gene ambiguous. Trimming took off 5 bases at V and 5 bases at J, with 10 bases between the two ends. The CDR3 length is 13 residues. Looked up from germline, CDR1 is SGHTA and CDR2 is FQGTGA. DNA for the CDR3: TGTGCCAGCAGCCTCGGCGTTCACAATGAGCAGTTCTTC. This gives the protein CASSLGVHNEQFF.

The genes are TRBV9 and TRBJ1-3; the D is unclear. Germline CDR1 SGDLS, CDR2 YYNGEE. The CDR3 is made up of 13 amino acids. V was trimmed by 4 bases and J by 9 bases, leaving 14 bases between them. As DNA, the CDR3 is TGTGCCAGCAGCCCCCGATTGGAATCCACCATATATTTT. It yields the protein CASSPRLESTIYF.

The V call is TRBV18, the J call TRBJ2-5; 8 bases are shared with TRBD2. With V trimmed by 0 bases and J by 3 bases, 0 bases remained unmatched. CDR1 is KGHSH and CDR2 is LQKENI in the germline V gene. The CDR3 has 14 amino acids. CDR3 DNA sequence: TGTGCCAGCTCACCACCGGGACTAGAAGAGACCCAGTACTTC. It translates to CASSPPGLEETQYF. The variable domain in full, with the rest retrieved from reference TRBV18 and TRBJ2-5, is NAGVMQNPRHLVRRRGQEARLRCSPMKGHSHVYWYRQLPEEGLKFMVYLQKENIIDESGMPKERFSAEFPKEGPSILRIQQVVRGDSAAYFCASSPPGLEETQYFGPGTRLLVL.

In the case of this clone: Other nucleotide sequences in the sample specify the same CDR3. The V call is TRBV11-2, the J call TRBJ2-7; the D is unclear. V gave up 1 base and J gave up 0 bases, with 7 bases separating them. Germline CDR1 is SGHAT and CDR2 is FQNNGV. There are 14 residues in the CDR3. The CDR3 here is CASSLVGFSYEQYF. The CDR3, as DNA: TGTGCCAGCAGCTTAGTGGGTTTCTCCTACGAGCAGTACTTC.

The chain employs TRBV27 and TRBJ2-2, with 8 bases that match TRBD1. The J segment lost 1 base and the V segment lost 7 bases, leaving 5 bases of the junction unmatched. The CDR3 length is 15 residues. Germline V gene lookup returns CDR1 MNHEY and CDR2 SMNVEV (reference sequence). CDR3 amino acids: CASTRDRRNTGELFF. The CDR3 DNA reads TGTGCCAGCACCCGGGACAGGAGGAACACCGGGGAGCTGTTTTTT.

This chain uses TRBV7-9 with TRBJ1-2; the match to TRBD1 covers 7 bases. Germline V lookup: CDR1 SEHNR, CDR2 FQNEAQ (reference sequence). The J segment lost 1 base and the V segment lost 1 base, leaving 3 bases of the junction unmatched. The CDR3 covers 15 residues. Written as DNA, the CDR3 is TGTGCCAGCAGCTTAGGGGACAGCCTTAACTATGGCTACACCTTC. It specifies CASSLGDSLNYGYTF.

The CDR3 region is CASSLRGTQALYEQYF. The CDR3 DNA reads as TGTGCCAGCAGCCTGAGGGGGACTCAAGCCCTATACGAGCAGTACTTC. The chain uses TRBV11-2 and TRBJ2-7, with D perhaps matching TRBD1 or TRBD2 (6 bases each). The CDR3 is 16 residues long. V dropped 5 bases and J dropped 4 bases, with 21 bases sitting between them. Looked up from germline, CDR1 is SGHAT and CDR2 is FQNNGV.

Concerning this clone itself: This sample includes further DNA sequences coding for the same CDR3. The rearrangement joins TRBV11-2 to TRBJ1-1; unclear D gene. Germline CDR1 and CDR2: SGHAT and FQNNGV. The CDR3 totals 13 residues. V shed 2 bases and J shed 3 bases, with 7 bases lying between them. The CDR3 region has the DNA TGTGCCAGCAGCTTAAGGAGGGACACTGAAGCTTTCTTT. Translating gives CASSLRRDTEAFF.

This clone was counted between two and nine times. The chain has TRBV20-1 and TRBJ2-5; D is unresolved. The CDR3 is made up of 11 amino acids. Trimming left V 7 bases short and J 5 bases short, with 11 bases between. The germline gives CDR1 DFQATT, CDR2 SNEGSKA (reference sequence). The CDR3: CSVGGRETQYF. The CDR3 DNA reads TGCAGTGTAGGTGGGCGGGAGACCCAGTACTTC.

The chain is built from TRBV4-1 and TRBJ1-5; D gene unclear. The CDR3 is made up of 17 amino acids. Germline loops: CDR1 MGHRA, CDR2 YSYEKL. Trimming left V 1 base short and J 4 bases short, with 17 bases between. The DNA for the CDR3 is TGCGCCAGCAGCCAAGCCGCGGTCCGGGGATGGAATCAGCCCCAGCATTTT. This codes for CASSQAAVRGWNQPQHF.

The rearrangement uses TRBV2 and TRBJ2-5, with 14 bases lining up with TRBD2. Per germline, CDR1 SNHLY and CDR2 FYNNEI. J was trimmed by 4 bases and V by 3 bases; bases with no gene match: 4. The CDR3 consists of 16 residues. This CDR3 is CASSETSGRGGETQYF. DNA for the CDR3: TGTGCCAGCAGTGAGACTAGCGGGAGGGGGGGAGAGACCCAGTACTTC.

V gene TRBV28 combines with J gene TRBJ1-3; D gene unclear. V dropped 5 bases and J dropped 9 bases, with 11 bases sitting between them. CDR1 and CDR2 from the germline V gene are MDHEN and SYDVKM. The length of the CDR3 is 12 residues. CDR3 loop: CASSHSESTIYF. DNA for the CDR3: TGTGCCAGCAGTCATTCAGAAAGCACCATATATTTT.

The chain has TRBV5-1 and TRBJ2-3; D is possibly TRBD2 (6 bases). Germline values: CDR1 SGHRS, CDR2 YFSETQ. Between the trimmed V and J ends, which lost 3 bases and 1 base, there was a span of 15 bases. This CDR3 spans 16 amino acids. The DNA for the CDR3 is TGCGCCAGCAGCTCCCGGGGGATCCATGGCACAGATACGCAGTATTTT. Its translation: CASSSRGIHGTDTQYF.

This chain joins TRBV7-2 and TRBJ2-7; D not resolved. CDR3 length equals 13 residues. The V end was cut by 4 bases, the J end by 3 bases, with 10 bases between. Germline CDR1 SGHTA, CDR2 FQGNSA. The CDR3, as DNA: TGTGCCAGCAGCTCGGTTGAGGACTACGAGCAGTACTTC. Protein sequence: CASSSVEDYEQYF. The complete variable domain, with remaining parts taken from reference TRBV7-2 and TRBJ2-7, reads GAGVSQSPSNKVTEKGKDVELRCDPISGHTALYWYRQSLGQGLEFLIYFQGNSAPDKSGLPSDRFSAERTGGSVSTLTIQRTQQEDSAVYLCASSSVEDYEQYFGPGTRLTVT.

The chain carries TRBV6-5 and TRBJ2-7; the match to TRBD2 covers 14 bases. The length of the CDR3 is 15 residues. The germline CDR1 and CDR2 sequences are MNHEY and SVGAGI. V lost 6 bases and J lost 4; bases outside the gene matches: 5. The CDR3 bases are TGTGCCAGCAGGGCCGGGACTAGCGGGGGATACGAGCAGTACTTC. Protein product: CASRAGTSGGYEQYF.

The sample holds one count of this clone. This sequence joins TRBV25-1 and TRBJ2-5, with D possibly matching TRBD1 (5 bases). The V and J ends lost 1 base and 2 bases respectively, with 11 bases between them. The CDR3 is 15 amino acids. Germline lookup yields CDR1 MGHDK and CDR2 SYGVNS. CDR3 loop: CASSESGAGQETQYF. As DNA, the CDR3 is TGTGCCAGCAGTGAATCTGGGGCAGGACAAGAGACCCAGTACTTC. The whole variable domain, filled in from reference TRBV25-1 and TRBJ2-5, reads EADIYQTPRYLVIGTGKKITLECSQTMGHDKMYWYQQDPGMELHLIHYSYGVNSTEKGDLSSESTVSRIRTEHFPLTLESARPSHTSQYLCASSESGAGQETQYFGPGTRLLVL.

The chain has TRBV7-2 and TRBJ2-7, with a possible D match to TRBD2 (6 bases). In germline, CDR1 is SGHTA, CDR2 FQGNSA. Trimming removed 5 bases at V and 2 bases at J, with 13 bases between. This CDR3 is 14 amino acids long. The CDR3 DNA follows: TGTGCCAGCAGCCCGGGGACTCGAACCTACGAGCAGTACTTC. Protein: CASSPGTRTYEQYF.

This chain uses TRBV10-2 with TRBJ1-5; D not certain. The CDR3 spans 14 residues. V was trimmed by 5 bases and J by 5 bases, leaving 13 bases between them. From germline, CDR1 is WSHSY and CDR2 SAAADI. In DNA, the CDR3 is TGCGCCAGCAGTCTCGCAGGAGTAGATCAGCCCCAGCATTTT. Translation gives CASSLAGVDQPQHF.

The chain joins TRBV7-2 to TRBJ1-2; D perhaps matches TRBD1 (6 bases). This CDR3 has 13 amino acids. V was clipped by 4 bases and J by 2 bases, with 8 bases between them. Germline-derived CDR1 and CDR2 are SGHTA and FQGNSA. Here the CDR3 DNA reads TGTGCCAGCAGCTCCGGACAGAACTATGGCTACACCTTC. As protein: CASSSGQNYGYTF.

This chain uses TRBV7-9 with TRBJ1-2; 8 bases fit TRBD1. CDR1 is SEHNR, CDR2 FQNEAQ, per germline (reference sequence). This CDR3 is built from 16 residues. V trimming: 6 bases; J trimming: 2 bases; junction bases outside the gene matches: 11. This chain's CDR3 is CASRPPTGTGNYGYTF. In nucleotides, the CDR3 is TGTGCCAGCAGACCGCCAACAGGGACAGGAAACTATGGCTACACCTTC.

The V and J genes are TRBV5-4 and TRBJ2-7, with 10 bases lining up with TRBD1. Germline assignment: CDR1 SGHNT and CDR2 YYREEE (reference sequence). This CDR3 has 14 amino acids. V lost 4 bases, J lost 3 bases, and 4 bases stayed unmatched. The CDR3 loop is CASSRGTGDYEQYF. The CDR3, as DNA: TGTGCCAGCAGCCGCGGGACAGGGGACTACGAGCAGTACTTC.

V usage is TRBV5-1 and J usage is TRBJ2-3; no reliable D call. The CDR3 loop spans 14 amino acids. Germline CDR1 SGHRS, CDR2 YFSETQ. Trimming stripped 4 bases from V and 0 bases from J, with 9 bases between. This chain's CDR3 is CASSVLTSTDTQYF. In DNA, the CDR3 is TGCGCCAGCAGCGTACTAACTAGCACAGATACGCAGTATTTT.

This clone was counted only a few times. V usage is TRBV28 and J usage is TRBJ2-3; 14 bases match TRBD2. Germline loops: CDR1 MDHEN, CDR2 SYDVKM. With 4 bases clipped from V and 2 bases from J, the junction kept 8 bases outside the gene matches. CDR3 length: 18 amino acids. The CDR3 bases are TGTGCCAGCAGTTCGGGACTAGCGGGAGATGGGGCCACAGATACGCAGTATTTT. Residues: CASSSGLAGDGATDTQYF.

This clone was seen only a few times. The chain carries TRBV2 and TRBJ2-7, with a possible D match to TRBD2 (5 bases). Germline-derived CDR1 and CDR2 are SNHLY and FYNNEI. The CDR3 extends over 11 amino acids. V lost 7 bases and J 9 bases, leaving 13 bases between the germline ends. Here the CDR3 reads CASTPSWSQYF. DNA for the CDR3: TGTGCCAGCACCCCTAGCTGGTCGCAGTACTTC.

This chain joins TRBV4-3 and TRBJ2-3, with D possibly being TRBD2 (5 bases). The CDR3 has 18 residues. Trimming took off 4 bases at V and 4 bases at J, with 24 bases between the two ends. Germline CDR1 reads LGHNA; CDR2 reads YSLEER. Here the CDR3 DNA reads TGCGCCAGCAGCCGGGCCCAGGTCGCCTCCTCCGGGGCAGATACGCAGTATTTT. Translation gives CASSRAQVASSGADTQYF.